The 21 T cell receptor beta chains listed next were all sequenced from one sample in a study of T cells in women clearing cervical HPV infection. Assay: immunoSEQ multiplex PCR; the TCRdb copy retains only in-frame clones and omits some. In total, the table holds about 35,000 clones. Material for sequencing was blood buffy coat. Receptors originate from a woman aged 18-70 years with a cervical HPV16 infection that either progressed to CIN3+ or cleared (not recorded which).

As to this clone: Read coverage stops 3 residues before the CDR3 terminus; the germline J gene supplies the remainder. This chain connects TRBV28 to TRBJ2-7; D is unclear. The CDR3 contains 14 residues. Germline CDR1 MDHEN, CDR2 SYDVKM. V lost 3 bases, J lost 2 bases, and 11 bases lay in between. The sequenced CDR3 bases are TGTGCCAGCAGTTTTTACCTAAGCCCCTACGAG. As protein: CASSFYLSPYE. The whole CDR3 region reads CASSFYLSPYEQYF.

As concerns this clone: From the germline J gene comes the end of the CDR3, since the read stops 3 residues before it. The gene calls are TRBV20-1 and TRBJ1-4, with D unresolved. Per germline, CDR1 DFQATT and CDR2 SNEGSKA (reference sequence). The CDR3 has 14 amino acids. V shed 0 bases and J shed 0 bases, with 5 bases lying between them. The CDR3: CSARELATNEKLFF. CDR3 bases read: TGCAGTGCTAGAGAACTAGCAACTAATGAAAAA.

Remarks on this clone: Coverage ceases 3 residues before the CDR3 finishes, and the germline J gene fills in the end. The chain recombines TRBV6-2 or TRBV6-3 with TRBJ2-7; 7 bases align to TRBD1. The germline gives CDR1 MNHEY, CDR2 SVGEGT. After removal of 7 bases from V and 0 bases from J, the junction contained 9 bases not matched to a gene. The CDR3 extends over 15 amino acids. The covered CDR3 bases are TGTGCCAGCACGATAGGGACAGCTAACTCCTACGAG. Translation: CASTIGTANSYE. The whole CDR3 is CASTIGTANSYEQYF.

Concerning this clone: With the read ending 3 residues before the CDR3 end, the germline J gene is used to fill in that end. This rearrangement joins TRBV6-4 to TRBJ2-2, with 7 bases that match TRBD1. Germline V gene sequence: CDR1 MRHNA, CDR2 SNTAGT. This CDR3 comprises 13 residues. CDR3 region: CASSWDSNSPLFF. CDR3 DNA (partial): TGTGCCAGCAGTTGGGACAGTAATTCACCG.

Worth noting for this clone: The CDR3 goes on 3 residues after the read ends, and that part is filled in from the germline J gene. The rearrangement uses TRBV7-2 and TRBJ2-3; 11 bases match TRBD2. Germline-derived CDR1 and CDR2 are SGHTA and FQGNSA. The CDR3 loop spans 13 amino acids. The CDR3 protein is CASTLLAGATQYF. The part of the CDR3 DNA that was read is TGTGCCAGCACGCTACTAGCGGGAGCGACG. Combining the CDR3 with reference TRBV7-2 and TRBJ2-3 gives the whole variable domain GAGVSQSPSNKVTEKGKDVELRCDPISGHTALYWYRQSLGQGLEFLIYFQGNSAPDKSGLPSDRFSAERTGGSVSTLTIQRTQQEDSAVYLCASTLLAGATQYFGPGTRLTVL.

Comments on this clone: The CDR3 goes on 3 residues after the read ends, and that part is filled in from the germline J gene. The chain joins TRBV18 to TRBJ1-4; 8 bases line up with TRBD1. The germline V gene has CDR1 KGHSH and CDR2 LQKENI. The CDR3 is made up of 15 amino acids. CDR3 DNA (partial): TGTGCCAGCTCACCCAGGGGGCTTTGGAATTCACCA. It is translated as CASSPRGLWNSP. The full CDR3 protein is CASSPRGLWNSPLFF.

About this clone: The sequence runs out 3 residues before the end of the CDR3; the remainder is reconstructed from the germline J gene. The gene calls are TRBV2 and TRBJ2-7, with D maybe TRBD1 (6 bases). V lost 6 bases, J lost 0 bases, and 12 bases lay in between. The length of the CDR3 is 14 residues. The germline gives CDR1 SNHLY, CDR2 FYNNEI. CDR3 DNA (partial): TGTGCCAGCAGAGACAGGACTGGCTCCTACGAG. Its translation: CASRDRTGSYE. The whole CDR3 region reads CASRDRTGSYEQYF. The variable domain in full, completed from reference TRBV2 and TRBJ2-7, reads EPEVTQTPSHQVTQMGQEVILRCVPISNHLYFYWYRQILGQKVEFLVSFYNNEISEKSEIFDDQFSVERPDGSNFTLKIRSTKLEDSAMYFCASRDRTGSYEQYFGPGTRLTVT.

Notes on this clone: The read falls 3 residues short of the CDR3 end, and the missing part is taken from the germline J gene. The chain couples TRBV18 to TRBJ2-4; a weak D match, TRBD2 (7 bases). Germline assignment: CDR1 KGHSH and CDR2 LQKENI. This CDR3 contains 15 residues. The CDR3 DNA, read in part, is TGTGCCAGCTCACCTGCAACAGGGACTAACTATGGT. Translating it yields CASSPATGTNYG. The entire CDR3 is CASSPATGTNYGQYF.

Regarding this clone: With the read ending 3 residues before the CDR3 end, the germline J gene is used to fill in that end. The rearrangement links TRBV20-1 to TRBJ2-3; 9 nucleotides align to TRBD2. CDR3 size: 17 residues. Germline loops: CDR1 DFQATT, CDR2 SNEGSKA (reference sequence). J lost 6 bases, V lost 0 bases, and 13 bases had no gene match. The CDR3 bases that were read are TGCAGTGCTAGAGATTTAGCTAGCGGGGCCTTTAGGGATACG. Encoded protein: CSARDLASGAFRDT. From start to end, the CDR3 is CSARDLASGAFRDTQYF.

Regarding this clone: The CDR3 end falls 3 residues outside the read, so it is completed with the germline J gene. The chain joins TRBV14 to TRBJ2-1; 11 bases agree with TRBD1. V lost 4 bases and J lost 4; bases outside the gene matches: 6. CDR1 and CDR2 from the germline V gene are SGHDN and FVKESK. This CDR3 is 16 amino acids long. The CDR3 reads CASSLRDRGRYNEQFF. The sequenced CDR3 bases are TGTGCCAGCAGCCTCCGGGACAGGGGGAGGTACAATGAG. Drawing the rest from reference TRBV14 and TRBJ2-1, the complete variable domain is EAGVTQFPSHSVIEKGQTVTLRCDPISGHDNLYWYRRVMGKEIKFLLHFVKESKQDESGMPNNRFLAERTGGTYSTLKVQPAELEDSGVYFCASSLRDRGRYNEQFFGPGTRLTVL.

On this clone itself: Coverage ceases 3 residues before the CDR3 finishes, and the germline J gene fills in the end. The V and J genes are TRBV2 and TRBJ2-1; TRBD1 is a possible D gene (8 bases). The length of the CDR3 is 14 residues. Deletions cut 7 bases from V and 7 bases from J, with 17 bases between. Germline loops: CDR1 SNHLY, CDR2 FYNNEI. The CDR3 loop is CASNDGQGGNEQFF. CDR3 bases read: TGTGCCAGCAACGATGGACAGGGAGGGAATGAG.

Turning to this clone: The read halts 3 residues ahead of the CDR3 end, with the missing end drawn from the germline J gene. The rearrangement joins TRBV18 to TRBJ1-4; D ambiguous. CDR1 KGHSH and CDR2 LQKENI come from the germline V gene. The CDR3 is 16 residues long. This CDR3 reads CASSDTRSIGDSPLFF. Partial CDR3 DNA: TGTGCCAGCTCAGATACTAGGTCCATCGGAGATTCACCA.

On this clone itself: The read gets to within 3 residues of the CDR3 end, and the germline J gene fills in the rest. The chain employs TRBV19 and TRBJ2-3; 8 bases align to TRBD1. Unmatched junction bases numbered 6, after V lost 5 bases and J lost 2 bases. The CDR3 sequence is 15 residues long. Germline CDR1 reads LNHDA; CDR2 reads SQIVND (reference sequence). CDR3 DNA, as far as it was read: TGTGCCAGTAGTCTCGGACAGGGTGTCACAGATACG. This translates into CASSLGQGVTDT. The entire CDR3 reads CASSLGQGVTDTQYF.

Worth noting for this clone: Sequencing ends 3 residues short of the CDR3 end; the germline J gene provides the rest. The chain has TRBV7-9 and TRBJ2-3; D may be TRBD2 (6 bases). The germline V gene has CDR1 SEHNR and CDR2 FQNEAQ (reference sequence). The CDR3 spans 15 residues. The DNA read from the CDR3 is TGTGCCAGCAGCTTAGCGGTCGGGGGATTCGAGACG. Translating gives CASSLAVGGFET. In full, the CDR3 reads CASSLAVGGFETQYF.

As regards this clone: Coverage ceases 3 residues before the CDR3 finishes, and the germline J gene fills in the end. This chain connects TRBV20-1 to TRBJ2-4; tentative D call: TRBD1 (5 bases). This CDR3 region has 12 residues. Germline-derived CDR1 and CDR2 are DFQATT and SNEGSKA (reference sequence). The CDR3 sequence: CSANRRNQPQYF. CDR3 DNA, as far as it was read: TGCAGTGCTAACAGGCGCAATCAGCCT.

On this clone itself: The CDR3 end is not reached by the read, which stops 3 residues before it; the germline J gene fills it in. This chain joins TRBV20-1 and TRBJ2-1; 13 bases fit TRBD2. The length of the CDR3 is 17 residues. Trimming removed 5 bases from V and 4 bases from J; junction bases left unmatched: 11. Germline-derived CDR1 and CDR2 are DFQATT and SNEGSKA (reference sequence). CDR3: CSAPGTSGTGTYNEQFF. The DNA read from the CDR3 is TGCAGTGCTCCGGGGACTAGCGGGACCGGGACATACAATGAG.

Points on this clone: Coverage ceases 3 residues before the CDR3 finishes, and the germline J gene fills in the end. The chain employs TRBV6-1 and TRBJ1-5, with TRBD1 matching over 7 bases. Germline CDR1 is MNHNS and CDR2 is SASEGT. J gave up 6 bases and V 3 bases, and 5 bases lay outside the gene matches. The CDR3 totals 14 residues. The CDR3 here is CASSETGHGQPQHF. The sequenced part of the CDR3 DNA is TGTGCCAGCAGTGAGACAGGGCACGGTCAGCCC.

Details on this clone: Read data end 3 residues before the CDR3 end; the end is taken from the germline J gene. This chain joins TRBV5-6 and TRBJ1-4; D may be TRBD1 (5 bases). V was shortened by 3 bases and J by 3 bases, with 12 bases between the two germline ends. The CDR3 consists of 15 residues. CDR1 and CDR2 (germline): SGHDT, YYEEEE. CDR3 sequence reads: CASSSSGGANEKLFF. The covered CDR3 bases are TGTGCCAGCAGCTCCTCGGGGGGAGCTAATGAAAAA.

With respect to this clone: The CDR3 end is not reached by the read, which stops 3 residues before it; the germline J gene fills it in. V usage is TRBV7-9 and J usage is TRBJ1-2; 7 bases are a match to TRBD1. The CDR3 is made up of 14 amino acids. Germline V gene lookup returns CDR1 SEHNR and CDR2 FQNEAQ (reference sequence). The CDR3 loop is CASSRQGGYYDYTF. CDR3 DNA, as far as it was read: TGTGCCAGCAGTAGGCAGGGGGGATACTACGAC.

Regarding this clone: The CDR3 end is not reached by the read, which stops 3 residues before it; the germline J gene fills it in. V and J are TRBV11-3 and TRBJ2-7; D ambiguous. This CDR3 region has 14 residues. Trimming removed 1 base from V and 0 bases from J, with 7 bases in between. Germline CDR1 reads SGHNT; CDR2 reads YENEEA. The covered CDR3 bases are TGTGCCAGCAGCTTAGGCTCAGGCTCCTACGAG. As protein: CASSLGSGSYE. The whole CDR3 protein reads CASSLGSGSYEQYF.

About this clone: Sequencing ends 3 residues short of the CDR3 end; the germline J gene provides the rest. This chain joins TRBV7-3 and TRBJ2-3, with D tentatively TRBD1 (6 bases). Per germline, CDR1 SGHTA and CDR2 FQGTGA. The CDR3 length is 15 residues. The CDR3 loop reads CASSQQTGRQETQYF. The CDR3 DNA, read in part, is TGTGCCAGCAGCCAACAGACAGGTCGTCAAGAGACG. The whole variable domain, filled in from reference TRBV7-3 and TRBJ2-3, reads GAGVSQTPSNKVTEKGKYVELRCDPISGHTALYWYRQSLGQGPEFLIYFQGTGAADDSGLPNDRFFAVRPEGSVSTLKIQRTERGDSAVYLCASSQQTGRQETQYFGPGTRLTVL.